A single sample is the source of the 5 T cell receptor beta chains below, sequenced in a study of blood T cell repertoires in COVID-19. Sequenced by immunoSEQ multiplex PCR; TCRdb stores in-frame clones only, minus some. The table shows 80,000 to 100,000 clones, with 90% to 95% occurring only once. The material sequenced was peripheral blood. Every receptor here comes from a human donor with active COVID-19. The donor label of this sample is uncertain.

The rearrangement links TRBV11-3 to TRBJ2-7, with a weak D call TRBD1 (5 bases). Germline V gene data show CDR1 as SGHNT and CDR2 as YENEEA. CDR3 length: 14 amino acids. Trimming shortened V by 5 bases and J by 2 bases, and 13 bases separated the two germline ends. The CDR3 loop is CASSRRRDPYEQYF. CDR3 DNA: TGTGCCAGCAGCCGCCGCAGGGATCCCTACGAGCAGTACTTC.

The CDR3 DNA follows: TGTGCCAGCAGTCTACGGGTAGGGGCTGCGAACACCGGGGAGCTGTTTTTT. Translating it yields CASSLRVGAANTGELFF. The chain recombines TRBV27 with TRBJ2-2, with D possibly matching TRBD1 (5 bases). V lost 5 bases and J lost 0, with 16 bases in between. The CDR3 runs to 17 residues. Germline V gene sequence: CDR1 MNHEY, CDR2 SMNVEV (reference sequence).

J is TRBJ2-7 and V is TRBV18, with 8 bases matching TRBD1. Trimming cost V 3 bases and J 6 bases; bases outside gene matches: 7. Germline CDR1 and CDR2: KGHSH and LQKENI. There are 14 residues in the CDR3. The DNA for the CDR3 is TGTGCCAGCTCACCGGGACAGGAGAGGGCCGAGCAGTACTTC. Translating it yields CASSPGQERAEQYF.

The chain employs TRBV6-5 and TRBJ2-7, with 7 positions matching TRBD2. The germline CDR1 and CDR2 sequences are MNHEY and SVGAGI. The CDR3 has 14 residues. The trim removed 4 bases at V and 6 bases at J, leaving 9 bases unmatched. The CDR3 is CASSFGRGWAEQYF. Written as DNA, the CDR3 is TGTGCCAGCAGTTTCGGGCGGGGGTGGGCCGAGCAGTACTTC.

DNA for the CDR3: TGTGCCAGCACCGCCGCTGGACAAAGGGTGTACGATGAGCAGTTCTTC. This gives the protein CASTAAGQRVYDEQFF. The V and J genes are TRBV9 and TRBJ2-1, with D possibly TRBD1 on 5 matching bases. CDR3 length equals 16 residues. Trimming removed 6 bases at V and 8 bases at J, with 24 bases between. Germline V CDR1 and CDR2: SGDLS, YYNGEE.